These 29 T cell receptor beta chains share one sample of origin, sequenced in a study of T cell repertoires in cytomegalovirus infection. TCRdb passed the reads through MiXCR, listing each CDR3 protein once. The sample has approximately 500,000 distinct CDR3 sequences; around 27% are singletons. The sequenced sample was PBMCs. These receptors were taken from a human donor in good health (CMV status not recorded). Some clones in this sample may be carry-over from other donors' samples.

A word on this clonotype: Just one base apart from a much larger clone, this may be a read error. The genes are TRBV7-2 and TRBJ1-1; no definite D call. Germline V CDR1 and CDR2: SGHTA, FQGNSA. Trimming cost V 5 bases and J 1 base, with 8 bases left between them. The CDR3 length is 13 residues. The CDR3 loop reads CTSSLLKNTEAFF. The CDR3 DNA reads TGTACCAGCAGCCTACTCAAGAACACTGAAGCTTTCTTT.

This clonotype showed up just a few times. In DNA form, the CDR3 reads TGTGCCAGCAGACCTTTAGGTACTCGGTACGAGCAGTACTTC. Translating gives CASRPLGTRYEQYF. This chain links TRBV7-2 with TRBJ2-7; D is uncertain. The CDR3 spans 14 residues. Trimming took 6 bases from V and 4 from J, leaving 16 bases between them. Per germline, CDR1 SGHTA and CDR2 FQGNSA.

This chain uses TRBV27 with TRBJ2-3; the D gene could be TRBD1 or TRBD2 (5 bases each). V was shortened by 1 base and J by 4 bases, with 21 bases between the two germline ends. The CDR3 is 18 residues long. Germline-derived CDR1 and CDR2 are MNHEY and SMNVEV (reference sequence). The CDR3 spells CASSLWSPGRDRADTQYF. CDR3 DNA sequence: TGTGCCAGCAGTTTATGGTCTCCGGGACGAGATCGGGCAGATACGCAGTATTTT.

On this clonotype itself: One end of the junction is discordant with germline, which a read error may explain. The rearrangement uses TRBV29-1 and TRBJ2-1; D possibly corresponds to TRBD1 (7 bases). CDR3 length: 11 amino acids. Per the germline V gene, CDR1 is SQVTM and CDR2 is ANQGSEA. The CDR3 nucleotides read TGCAGCGTTGATGGAGGGGGCCTAGCGATCTTC. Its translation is CSVDGGGLAIF.

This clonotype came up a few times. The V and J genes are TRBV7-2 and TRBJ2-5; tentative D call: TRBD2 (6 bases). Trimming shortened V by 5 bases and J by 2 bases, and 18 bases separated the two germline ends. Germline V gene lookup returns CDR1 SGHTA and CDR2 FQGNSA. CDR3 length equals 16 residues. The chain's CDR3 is CASSPGSGRGQETQYF. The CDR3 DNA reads TGTGCCAGCAGCCCGGGGTCCGGGAGAGGTCAAGAGACCCAGTACTTC.

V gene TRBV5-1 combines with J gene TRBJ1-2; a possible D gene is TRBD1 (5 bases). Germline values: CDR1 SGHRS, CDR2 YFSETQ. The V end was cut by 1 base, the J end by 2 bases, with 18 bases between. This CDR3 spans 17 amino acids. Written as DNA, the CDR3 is TGCGCCAGCAGCTTGTCCCCGAGGACATGGGAGAACTATGGCTACACCTTC. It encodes CASSLSPRTWENYGYTF.

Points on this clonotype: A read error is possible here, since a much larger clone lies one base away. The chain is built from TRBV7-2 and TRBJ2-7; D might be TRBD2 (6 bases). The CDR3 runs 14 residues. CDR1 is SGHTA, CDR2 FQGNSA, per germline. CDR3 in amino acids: CASNLAATSYEQYF. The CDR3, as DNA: TGTGCCAGCAACTTAGCGGCTACCTCCTACGAGCAGTACTTC.

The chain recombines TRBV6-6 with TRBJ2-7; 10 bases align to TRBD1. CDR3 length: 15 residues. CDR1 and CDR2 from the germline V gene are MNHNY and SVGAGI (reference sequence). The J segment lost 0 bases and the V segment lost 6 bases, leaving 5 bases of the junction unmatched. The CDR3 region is CASRRGQGPSYEQYV. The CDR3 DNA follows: TGTGCCAGCAGGAGGGGACAGGGGCCCTCCTACGAGCAGTACGTC.

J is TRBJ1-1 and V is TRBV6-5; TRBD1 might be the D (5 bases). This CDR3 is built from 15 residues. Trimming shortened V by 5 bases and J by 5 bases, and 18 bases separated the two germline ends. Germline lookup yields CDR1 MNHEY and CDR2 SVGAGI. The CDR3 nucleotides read TGTGCCAGCAGTGACCACGCCGGGGGAATAACTGAAGCTTTCTTT. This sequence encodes CASSDHAGGITEAFF.

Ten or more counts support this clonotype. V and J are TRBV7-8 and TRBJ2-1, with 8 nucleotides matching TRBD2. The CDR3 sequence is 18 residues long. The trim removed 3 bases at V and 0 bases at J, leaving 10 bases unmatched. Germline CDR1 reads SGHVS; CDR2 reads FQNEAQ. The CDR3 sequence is CASSLSFGLAGSYNEQFF. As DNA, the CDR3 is TGTGCCAGCAGCTTGAGCTTTGGGCTAGCGGGCTCCTACAATGAGCAGTTCTTC.

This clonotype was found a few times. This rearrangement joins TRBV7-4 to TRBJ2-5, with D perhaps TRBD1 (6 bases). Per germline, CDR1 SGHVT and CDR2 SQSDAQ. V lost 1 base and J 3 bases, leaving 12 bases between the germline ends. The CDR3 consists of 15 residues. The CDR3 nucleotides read TGTGCCAGCAGCTTAGGAGGGGGACCGGAAGAGACCCAGTACTTC. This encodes CASSLGGGPEETQYF.

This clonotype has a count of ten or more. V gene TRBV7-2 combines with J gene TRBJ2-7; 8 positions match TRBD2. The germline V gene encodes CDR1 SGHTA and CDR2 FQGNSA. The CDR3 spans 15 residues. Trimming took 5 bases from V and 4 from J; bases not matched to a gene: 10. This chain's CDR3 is CASSLGDGRGYEQYF. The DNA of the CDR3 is TGTGCCAGCAGCCTGGGAGACGGGAGGGGGTACGAGCAGTACTTC.

The CDR3 DNA sequence: TGTGCCAGCCGCACAGTTAGGCTCAGGAACACTGAAGCTTTCTTT. Translating gives CASRTVRLRNTEAFF. This rearrangement joins TRBV11-2 to TRBJ1-1; D not resolved. Germline lookup yields CDR1 SGHAT and CDR2 FQNNGV. This CDR3 spans 15 amino acids. V was pared by 8 bases and J by 1 base, with 17 bases between.

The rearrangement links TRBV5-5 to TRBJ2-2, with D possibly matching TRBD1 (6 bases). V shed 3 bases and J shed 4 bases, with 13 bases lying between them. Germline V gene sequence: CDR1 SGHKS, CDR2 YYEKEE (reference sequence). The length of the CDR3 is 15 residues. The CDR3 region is CASSSHRVPTGELFF. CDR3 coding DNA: TGTGCCAGCAGCTCACACAGGGTGCCCACCGGGGAGCTGTTTTTT.

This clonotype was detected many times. As DNA, the CDR3 is TGTGCCAGCAGCTTAGCGATGGGCGACAATGAGCAGTTCTTC. Protein sequence: CASSLAMGDNEQFF. V is TRBV7-2 and J is TRBJ2-1; unclear D gene. The CDR3 loop spans 14 amino acids. Germline assignment: CDR1 SGHTA and CDR2 FQGNSA. The V and J ends lost 0 bases and 5 bases respectively, with 8 bases between them. Complete variable domain (other parts from reference TRBV7-2 and TRBJ2-1): GAGVSQSPSNKVTEKGKDVELRCDPISGHTALYWYRQSLGQGLEFLIYFQGNSAPDKSGLPSDRFSAERTGGSVSTLTIQRTQQEDSAVYLCASSLAMGDNEQFFGPGTRLTVL.

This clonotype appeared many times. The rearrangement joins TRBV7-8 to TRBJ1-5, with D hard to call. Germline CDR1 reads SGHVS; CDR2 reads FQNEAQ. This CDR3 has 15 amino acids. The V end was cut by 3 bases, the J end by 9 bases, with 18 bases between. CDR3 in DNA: TGTGCCAGCAGCTTTGGTCGTGGTAGGTCGGGGCCCCAGCATTTT. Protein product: CASSFGRGRSGPQHF.

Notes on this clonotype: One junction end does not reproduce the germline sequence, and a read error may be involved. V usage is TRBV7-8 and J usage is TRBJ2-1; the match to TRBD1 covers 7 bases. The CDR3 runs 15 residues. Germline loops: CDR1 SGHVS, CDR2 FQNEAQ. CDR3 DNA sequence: TGTGCCAGCAGCTTTCCGAGACAGGGTTCCAATGGGCAGTCCTTC. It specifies CASSFPRQGSNGQSF.

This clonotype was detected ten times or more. CDR3 residues: CASSPAPRSEQYV. The CDR3 nucleotides read TGTGCCAGCAGCCCCGCGCCCAGGAGCGAGCAGTACGTC. This rearrangement joins TRBV11-2 to TRBJ2-7; D call uncertain. V shed 5 bases and J shed 6 bases, with 14 bases lying between them. Germline V gene lookup returns CDR1 SGHAT and CDR2 FQNNGV. CDR3 length equals 13 residues.

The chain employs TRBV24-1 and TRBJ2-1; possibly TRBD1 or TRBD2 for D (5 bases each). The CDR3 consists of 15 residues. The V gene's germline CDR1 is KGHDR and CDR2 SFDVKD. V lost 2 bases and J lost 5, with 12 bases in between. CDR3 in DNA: TGTGCCACCAGTGATTCCGCCGGGGCCAACAATGAGCAGTTCTTC. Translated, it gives CATSDSAGANNEQFF.

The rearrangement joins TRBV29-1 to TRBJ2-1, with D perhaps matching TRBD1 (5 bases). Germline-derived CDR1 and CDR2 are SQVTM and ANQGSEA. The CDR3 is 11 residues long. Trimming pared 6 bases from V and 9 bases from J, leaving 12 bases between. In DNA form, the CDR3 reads TGCAGCGTAGGGGCAGACGCTGAGCAGTTCTTC. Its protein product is CSVGADAEQFF.

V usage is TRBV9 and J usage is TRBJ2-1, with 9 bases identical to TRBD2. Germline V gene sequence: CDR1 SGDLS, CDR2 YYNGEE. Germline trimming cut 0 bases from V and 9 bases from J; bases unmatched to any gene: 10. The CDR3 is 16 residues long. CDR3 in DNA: TGTGCCAGCAGCGTAGAGGCTAGCGGGGCCTTAGGTGAGCAGTTCTTC. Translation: CASSVEASGALGEQFF.

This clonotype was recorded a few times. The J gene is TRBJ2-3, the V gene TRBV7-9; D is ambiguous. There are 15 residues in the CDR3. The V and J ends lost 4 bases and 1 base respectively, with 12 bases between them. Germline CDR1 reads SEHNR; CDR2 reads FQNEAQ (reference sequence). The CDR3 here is CASSYLAMGTDTQYF. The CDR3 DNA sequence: TGTGCCAGCAGCTACTTGGCGATGGGCACAGATACGCAGTATTTT.

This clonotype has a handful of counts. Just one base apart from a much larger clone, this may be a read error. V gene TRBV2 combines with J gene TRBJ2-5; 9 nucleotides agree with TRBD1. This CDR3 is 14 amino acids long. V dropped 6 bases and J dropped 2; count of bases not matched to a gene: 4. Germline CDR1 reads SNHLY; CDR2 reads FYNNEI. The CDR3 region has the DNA TGTGCCAGCAGCGCCGGGACAGGGCAAGAGACCCAGTACTTC. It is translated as CASSAGTGQETQYF. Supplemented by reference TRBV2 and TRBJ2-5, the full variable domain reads EPEVTQTPSHQVTQMGQEVILRCVPISNHLYFYWYRQILGQKVEFLVSFYNNEISEKSEIFDDQFSVERPDGSNFTLKIRSTKLEDSAMYFCASSAGTGQETQYFGPGTRLLVL.

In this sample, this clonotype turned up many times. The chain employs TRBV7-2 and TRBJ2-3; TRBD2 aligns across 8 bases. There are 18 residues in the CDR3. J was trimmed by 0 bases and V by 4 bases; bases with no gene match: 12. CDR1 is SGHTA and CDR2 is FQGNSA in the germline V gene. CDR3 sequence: CASSSYPFTSGSTDTQYF. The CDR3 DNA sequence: TGTGCCAGCAGCTCTTATCCCTTTACTAGCGGCAGCACAGATACGCAGTATTTT.

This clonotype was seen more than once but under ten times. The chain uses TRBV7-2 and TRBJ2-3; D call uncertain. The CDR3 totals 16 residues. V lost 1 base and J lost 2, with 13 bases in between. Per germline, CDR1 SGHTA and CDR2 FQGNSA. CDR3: CASSLVSWNYTDTQYF. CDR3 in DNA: TGTGCCAGCAGCTTAGTCTCATGGAACTACACAGATACGCAGTATTTT.

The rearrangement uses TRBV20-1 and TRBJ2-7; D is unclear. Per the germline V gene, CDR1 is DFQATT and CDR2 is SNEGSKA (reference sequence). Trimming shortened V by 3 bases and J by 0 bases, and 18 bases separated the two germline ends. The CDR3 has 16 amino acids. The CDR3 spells CSARVYHGITSYEQYF. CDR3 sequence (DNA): TGCAGTGCTAGGGTTTATCATGGAATAACCTCCTACGAGCAGTACTTC.

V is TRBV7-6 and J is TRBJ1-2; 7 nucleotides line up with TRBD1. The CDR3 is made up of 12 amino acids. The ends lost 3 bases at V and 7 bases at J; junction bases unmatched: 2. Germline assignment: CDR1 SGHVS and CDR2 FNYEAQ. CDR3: CASSLQGGGYTF. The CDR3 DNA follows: TGTGCCAGCAGCTTGCAGGGGGGTGGCTACACCTTC.

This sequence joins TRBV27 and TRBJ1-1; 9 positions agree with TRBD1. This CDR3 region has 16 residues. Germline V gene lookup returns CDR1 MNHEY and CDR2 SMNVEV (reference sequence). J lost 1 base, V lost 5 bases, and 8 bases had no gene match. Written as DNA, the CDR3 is TGTGCCAGCAGTGCAGGGACAGGGCGTTGGAACACTGAAGCTTTCTTT. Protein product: CASSAGTGRWNTEAFF.

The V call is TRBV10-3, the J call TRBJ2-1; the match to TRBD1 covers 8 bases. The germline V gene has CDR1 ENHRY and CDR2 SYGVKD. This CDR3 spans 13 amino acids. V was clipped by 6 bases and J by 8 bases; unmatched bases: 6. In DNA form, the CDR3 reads TGTGCCATCAGAGGACAGGGCGACCATGAGCAGTTCTTC. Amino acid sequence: CAIRGQGDHEQFF.